This TCR beta chain originates from a study of a mutant IDH1 vaccine in newly diagnosed glioma. Study overall: Vaccines were first given 4-6 weeks after radiotherapy alone, or with temozolomide cycles. It was radiotherapy, temozolomide, or both that patients received previously, with most receiving both. Regarding the study as a whole: It seemed that pseudoprogression was not linked to changes in the top peripheral T cell clonotypes.

As for time point: week 23, last vaccination. A 20-mer mutant IDH1 peptide at 300 ug was injected subcutaneously with topical imiquimod. Comments on this clone: Its antigen is unknown.

The method was immunoSEQ multiplex PCR; TCRdb's version includes in-frame clones alone and lacks a portion of them. Of tens of thousands of clones listed, 80% are singletons. This receptor was obtained from a man aged 40-49 years with glioma. The sample in question was PBMCs, obtained from a glioma patient whose treatment included an IDH1 peptide vaccine.

The DNA of the CDR3 is TGTGCCAGCAGCATCCCCGGGACAAGCTTCTACGAGCAGTACTTC. This encodes CASSIPGTSFYEQYF. This chain links TRBV27 with TRBJ2-7; possible D gene TRBD1, 6 bases. The CDR3 contains 15 residues. The germline V gene has CDR1 MNHEY and CDR2 SMNVEV (reference sequence). Trimming removed 6 bases from V and 3 bases from J, with 18 bases in between.